This T cell receptor (beta chain) was sequenced during a study of CD8 T cell repertoires and HIV-1 epitope variants. About the study: Epitopes were three Gag families plus Nef HW9 and YT9. Study-level points and caveats: Nine or ten antigen-specific TCR beta clonotypes were found; about six seemed cross-reactive to variants.

Notes on this clone: Its specificity is not known.

V shed 2 bases, J shed 4 bases, and the junction held 6 bases outside the gene matches. This CDR3 is 15 amino acids long. Germline V gene sequence: CDR1 MNHEY, CDR2 SMNVEV (reference sequence). Survey-depth immunoSEQ sequencing covered TCR beta CDR3 regions. The method was immunoSEQ multiplex PCR; TCRdb's version includes in-frame clones alone and lacks a portion of them. The sample holds over 4,500 clones, 65% to 75% seen once. The chain employs TRBV27 and TRBJ2-3; TRBD2 agrees at 7 bases. This TCR derives from a male donor with HIV. The sequencing input was cultured CD8+ T cells derived from PBMCs. CDR3 sequence: CASSLRGVGADTQYF. The DNA for the CDR3 is TGTGCCAGCAGTTTACGGGGGGTCGGGGCAGATACGCAGTATTTT.